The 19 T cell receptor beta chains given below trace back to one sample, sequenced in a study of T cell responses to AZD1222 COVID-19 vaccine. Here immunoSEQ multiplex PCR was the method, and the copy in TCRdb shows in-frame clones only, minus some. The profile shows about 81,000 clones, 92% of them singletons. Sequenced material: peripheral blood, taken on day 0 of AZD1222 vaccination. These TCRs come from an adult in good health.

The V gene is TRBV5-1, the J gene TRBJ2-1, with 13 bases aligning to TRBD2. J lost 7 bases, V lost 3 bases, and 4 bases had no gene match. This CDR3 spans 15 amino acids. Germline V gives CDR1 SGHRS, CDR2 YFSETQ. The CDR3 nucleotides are TGCGCCAGCAGCTCGGGACTAGCGGGAAGGAATGAGCAGTTCTTC. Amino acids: CASSSGLAGRNEQFF.

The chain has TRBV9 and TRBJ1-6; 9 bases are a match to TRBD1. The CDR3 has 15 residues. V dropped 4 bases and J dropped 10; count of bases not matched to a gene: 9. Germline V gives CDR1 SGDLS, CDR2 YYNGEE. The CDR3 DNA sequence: TGTGCCAGCAGCCCAGGACAGGGGAAACACTCACCCCTCCACTTT. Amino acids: CASSPGQGKHSPLHF.

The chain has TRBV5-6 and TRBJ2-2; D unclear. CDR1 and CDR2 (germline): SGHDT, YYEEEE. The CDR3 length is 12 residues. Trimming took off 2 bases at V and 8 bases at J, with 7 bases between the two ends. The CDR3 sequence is CASSFGPGELFF. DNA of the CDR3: TGTGCCAGCAGCTTCGGACCAGGGGAGCTGTTTTTT.

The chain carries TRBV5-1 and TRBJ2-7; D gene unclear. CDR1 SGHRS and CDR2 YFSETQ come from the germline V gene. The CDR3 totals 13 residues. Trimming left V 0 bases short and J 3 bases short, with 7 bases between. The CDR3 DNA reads TGCGCCAGCAGCTTGGAATCCCGCTACGAGCAGTACTTC. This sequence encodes CASSLESRYEQYF.

The CDR3 is CASSVPPENEQFF. The CDR3 coding sequence is TGTGCCAGCAGCGTGCCCCCGGAGAATGAGCAGTTCTTC. The chain combines TRBV9 with TRBJ2-1; no reliable D call. This CDR3 comprises 13 residues. Trimming cost V 2 bases and J 7 bases, with 10 bases left between them. CDR1 and CDR2 from the germline V gene are SGDLS and YYNGEE.

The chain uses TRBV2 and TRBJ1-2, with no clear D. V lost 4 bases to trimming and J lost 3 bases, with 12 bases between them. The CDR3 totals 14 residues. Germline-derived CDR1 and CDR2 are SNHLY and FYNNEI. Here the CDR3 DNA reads TGTGCCAGCAGTGTCGGCGGGCGGGACTATGGCTACACCTTC. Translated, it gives CASSVGGRDYGYTF. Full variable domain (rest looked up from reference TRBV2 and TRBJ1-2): EPEVTQTPSHQVTQMGQEVILRCVPISNHLYFYWYRQILGQKVEFLVSFYNNEISEKSEIFDDQFSVERPDGSNFTLKIRSTKLEDSAMYFCASSVGGRDYGYTFGSGTRLTVV.

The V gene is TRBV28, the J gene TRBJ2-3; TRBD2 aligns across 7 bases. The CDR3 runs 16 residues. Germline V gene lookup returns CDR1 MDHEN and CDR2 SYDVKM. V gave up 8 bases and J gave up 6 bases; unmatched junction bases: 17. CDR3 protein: CASHGRDFSSSDTQYF. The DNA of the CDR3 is TGTGCCAGCCATGGGAGGGACTTTTCATCTTCCGATACGCAGTATTTT.

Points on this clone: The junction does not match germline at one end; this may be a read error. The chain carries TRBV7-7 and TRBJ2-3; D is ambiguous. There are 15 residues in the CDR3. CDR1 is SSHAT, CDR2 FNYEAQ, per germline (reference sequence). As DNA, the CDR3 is TGTGCTAGCAGCTTAGCCGGCCTAAGCACAGATACGCAGTATTTT. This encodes CASSLAGLSTDTQYF. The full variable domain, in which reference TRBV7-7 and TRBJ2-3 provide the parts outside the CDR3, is GAGVSQSPRYKVTKRGQDVTLRCDPISSHATLYWYQQALGQGPEFLTYFNYEAQPDKSGLPSDRFSAERPEGSISTLTIQRTEQRDSAMYRCASSLAGLSTDTQYFGPGTRLTVL.

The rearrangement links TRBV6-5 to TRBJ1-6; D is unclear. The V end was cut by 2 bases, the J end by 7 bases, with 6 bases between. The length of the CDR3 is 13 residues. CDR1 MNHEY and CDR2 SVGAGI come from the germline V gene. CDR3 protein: CASSYAQNSPLHF. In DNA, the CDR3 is TGTGCCAGCAGTTACGCCCAGAATTCACCCCTCCACTTT.

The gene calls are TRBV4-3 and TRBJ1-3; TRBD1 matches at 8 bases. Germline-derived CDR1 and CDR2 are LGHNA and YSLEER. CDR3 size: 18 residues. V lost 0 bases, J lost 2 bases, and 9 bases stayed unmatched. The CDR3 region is CASSQDSPGGYAGNTIYF. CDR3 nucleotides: TGCGCCAGCAGCCAAGATTCCCCAGGGGGCTATGCTGGAAACACCATATATTTT.

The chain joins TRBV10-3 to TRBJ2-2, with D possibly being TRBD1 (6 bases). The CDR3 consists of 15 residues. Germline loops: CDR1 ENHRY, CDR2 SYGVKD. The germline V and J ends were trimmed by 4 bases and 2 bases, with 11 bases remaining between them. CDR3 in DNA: TGTGCCATCAGTGCCAAGGACAGTAACACCGGGGAGCTGTTTTTT. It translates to CAISAKDSNTGELFF.

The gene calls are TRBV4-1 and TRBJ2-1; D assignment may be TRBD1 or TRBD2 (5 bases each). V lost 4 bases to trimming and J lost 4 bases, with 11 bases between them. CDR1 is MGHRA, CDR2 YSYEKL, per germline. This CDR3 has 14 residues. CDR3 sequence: CASSPGTGYNEQFF. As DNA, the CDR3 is TGCGCCAGCAGCCCCGGGACGGGGTACAATGAGCAGTTCTTC.

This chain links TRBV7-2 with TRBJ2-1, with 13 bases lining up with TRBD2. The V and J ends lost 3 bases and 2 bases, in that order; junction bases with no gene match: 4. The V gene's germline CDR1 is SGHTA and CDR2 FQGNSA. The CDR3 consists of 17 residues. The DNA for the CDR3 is TGTGCCAGCAGCTTGACTAGCGGGGGGACTACCTACAATGAGCAGTTCTTC. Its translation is CASSLTSGGTTYNEQFF.

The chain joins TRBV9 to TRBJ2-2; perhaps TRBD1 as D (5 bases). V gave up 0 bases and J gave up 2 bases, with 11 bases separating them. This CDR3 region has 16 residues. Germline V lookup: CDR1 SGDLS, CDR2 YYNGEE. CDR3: CASSVAPRVNTGELFF. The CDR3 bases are TGTGCCAGCAGCGTAGCGCCCAGGGTCAACACCGGGGAGCTGTTTTTT.

The CDR3 region has the DNA TGCGCCAGCAGCTTGGTGTTGATGGGTACTGAAGCTTTCTTT. It translates to CASSLVLMGTEAFF. The J gene is TRBJ1-1, the V gene TRBV5-1; the D is unclear. CDR1 is SGHRS, CDR2 YFSETQ, per germline. This CDR3 comprises 14 residues. Trimming took 0 bases from V and 5 from J, leaving 11 bases between them. Full variable domain (rest looked up from reference TRBV5-1 and TRBJ1-1): KAGVTQTPRYLIKTRGQQVTLSCSPISGHRSVSWYQQTPGQGLQFLFEYFSETQRNKGNFPGRFSGRQFSNSRSEMNVSTLELGDSALYLCASSLVLMGTEAFFGQGTRLTVV.

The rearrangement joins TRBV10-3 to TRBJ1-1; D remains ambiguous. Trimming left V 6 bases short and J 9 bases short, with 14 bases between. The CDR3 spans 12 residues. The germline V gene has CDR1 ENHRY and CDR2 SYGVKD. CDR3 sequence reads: CAISDERMKAFF. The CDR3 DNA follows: TGTGCCATCAGCGACGAAAGGATGAAAGCTTTCTTT.

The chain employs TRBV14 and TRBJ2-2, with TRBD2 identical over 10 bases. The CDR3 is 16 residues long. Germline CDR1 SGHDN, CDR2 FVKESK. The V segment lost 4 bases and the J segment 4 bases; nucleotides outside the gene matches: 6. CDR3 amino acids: CASSPPSGRGTGELFF. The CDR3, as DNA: TGTGCCAGCAGCCCTCCTAGCGGGAGAGGCACCGGGGAGCTGTTTTTT.

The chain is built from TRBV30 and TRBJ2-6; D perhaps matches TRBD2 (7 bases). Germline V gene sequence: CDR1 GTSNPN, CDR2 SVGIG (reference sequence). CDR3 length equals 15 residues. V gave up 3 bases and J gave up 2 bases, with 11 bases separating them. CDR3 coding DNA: TGTGCCTGGAGAAGGGAGGGGGCTGGGGCCAACGTCCTGACTTTC. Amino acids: CAWRREGAGANVLTF.

CDR3 region: CASSPRTGGDEQYF. The CDR3 DNA reads as TGTGCCAGCTCACCCAGGACAGGGGGCGACGAGCAGTACTTC. The genes are TRBV18 and TRBJ2-7; TRBD1 matches 11 bases. V shed 3 bases, J shed 5 bases, and the junction held 3 bases outside the gene matches. Germline assignment: CDR1 KGHSH and CDR2 LQKENI. The CDR3 has 14 residues. The whole variable domain, filled in from reference TRBV18 and TRBJ2-7, reads NAGVMQNPRHLVRRRGQEARLRCSPMKGHSHVYWYRQLPEEGLKFMVYLQKENIIDESGMPKERFSAEFPKEGPSILRIQQVVRGDSAAYFCASSPRTGGDEQYFGPGTRLTVT.